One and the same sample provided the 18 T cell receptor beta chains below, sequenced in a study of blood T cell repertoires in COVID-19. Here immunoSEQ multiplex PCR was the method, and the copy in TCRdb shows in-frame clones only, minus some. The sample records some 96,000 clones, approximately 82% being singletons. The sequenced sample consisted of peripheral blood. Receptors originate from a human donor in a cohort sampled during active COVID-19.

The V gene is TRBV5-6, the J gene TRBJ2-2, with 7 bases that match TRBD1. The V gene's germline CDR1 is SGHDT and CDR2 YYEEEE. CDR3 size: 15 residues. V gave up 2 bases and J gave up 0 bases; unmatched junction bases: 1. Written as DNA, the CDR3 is TGTGCCAGCAGCTTCACAGGGGCGAACACCGGGGAGCTGTTTTTT. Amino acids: CASSFTGANTGELFF.

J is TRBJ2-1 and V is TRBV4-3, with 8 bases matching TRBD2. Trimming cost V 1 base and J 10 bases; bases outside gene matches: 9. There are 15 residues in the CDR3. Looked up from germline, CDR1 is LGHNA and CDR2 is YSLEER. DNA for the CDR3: TGCGCCAGCAGCCAAGCTTTCTCGGGAGGGCACGAGCAGTTCTTC. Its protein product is CASSQAFSGGHEQFF.

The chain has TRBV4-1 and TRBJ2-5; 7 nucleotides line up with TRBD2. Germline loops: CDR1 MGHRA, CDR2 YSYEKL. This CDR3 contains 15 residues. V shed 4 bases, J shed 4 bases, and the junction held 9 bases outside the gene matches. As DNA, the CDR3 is TGCGCCAGCAGCCCAGAGACTAGCTGGCGAGAGACCCAGTACTTC. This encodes CASSPETSWRETQYF.

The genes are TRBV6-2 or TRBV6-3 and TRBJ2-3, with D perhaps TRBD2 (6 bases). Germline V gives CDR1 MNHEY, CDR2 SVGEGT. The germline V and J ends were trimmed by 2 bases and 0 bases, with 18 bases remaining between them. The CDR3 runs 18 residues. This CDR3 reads CASSYPLEDYYSTDTQYF. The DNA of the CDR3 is TGTGCCAGCAGTTACCCTCTAGAGGACTACTATAGCACAGATACGCAGTATTTT.

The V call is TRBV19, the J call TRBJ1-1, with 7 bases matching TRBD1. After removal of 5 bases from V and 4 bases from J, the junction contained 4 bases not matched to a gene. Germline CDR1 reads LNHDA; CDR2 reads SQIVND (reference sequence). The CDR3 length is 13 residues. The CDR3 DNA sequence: TGTGCCAGTAGTGAGCAGGGGGGCACTGAAGCTTTCTTT. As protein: CASSEQGGTEAFF. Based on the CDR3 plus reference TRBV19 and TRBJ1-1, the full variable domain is DGGITQSPKYLFRKEGQNVTLSCEQNLNHDAMYWYRQDPGQGLRLIYYSQIVNDFQKGDIAEGYSVSREKKESFPLTVTSAQKNPTAFYLCASSEQGGTEAFFGQGTRLTVV.

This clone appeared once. The CDR3 sequence is CASSLGQGRDSPLHF. The DNA of the CDR3 is TGTGCCAGCAGCCTGGGACAGGGACGGGATTCACCCCTCCACTTT. The gene calls are TRBV7-9 and TRBJ1-6; TRBD1 aligns across 9 bases. V shed 5 bases, J shed 8 bases, and the junction held 7 bases outside the gene matches. Per the germline V gene, CDR1 is SEHNR and CDR2 is FQNEAQ (reference sequence). The CDR3 is 15 amino acids. Based on the CDR3 plus reference TRBV7-9 and TRBJ1-6, the full variable domain is DTGVSQNPRHKITKRGQNVTFRCDPISEHNRLYWYRQTLGQGPEFLTYFQNEAQLEKSRLLSDRFSAERPKGSFSTLEIQRTEQGDSAMYLCASSLGQGRDSPLHFGNGTRLTVT.

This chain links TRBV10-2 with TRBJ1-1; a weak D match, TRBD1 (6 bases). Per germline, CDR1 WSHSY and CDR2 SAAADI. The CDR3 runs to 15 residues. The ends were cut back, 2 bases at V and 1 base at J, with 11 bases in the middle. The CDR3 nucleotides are TGCGCCAGCAGTGAGGCCCGACAGGAGAACACTGAAGCTTTCTTT. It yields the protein CASSEARQENTEAFF.

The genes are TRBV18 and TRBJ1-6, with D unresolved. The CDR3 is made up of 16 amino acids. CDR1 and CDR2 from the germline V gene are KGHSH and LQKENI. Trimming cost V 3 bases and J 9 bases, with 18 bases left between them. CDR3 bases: TGTGCCAGCTCACCGGCTGGTTCAGGTCGGGGTTCACCCCTCCACTTT. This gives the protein CASSPAGSGRGSPLHF.

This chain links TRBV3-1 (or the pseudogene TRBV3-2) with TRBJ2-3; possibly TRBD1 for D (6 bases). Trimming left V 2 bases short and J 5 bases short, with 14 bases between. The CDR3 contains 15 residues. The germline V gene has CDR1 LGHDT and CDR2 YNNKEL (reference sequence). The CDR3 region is CASSQTGSSGDTQYF. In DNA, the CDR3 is TGTGCCAGCAGCCAAACAGGGTCCTCGGGAGATACGCAGTATTTT.

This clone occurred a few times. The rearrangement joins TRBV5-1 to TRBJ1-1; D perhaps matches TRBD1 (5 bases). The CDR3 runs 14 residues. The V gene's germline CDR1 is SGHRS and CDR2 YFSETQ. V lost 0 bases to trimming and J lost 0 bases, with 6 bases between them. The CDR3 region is CASSLDRMNTEAFF. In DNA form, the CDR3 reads TGCGCCAGCAGCTTGGACAGGATGAACACTGAAGCTTTCTTT.

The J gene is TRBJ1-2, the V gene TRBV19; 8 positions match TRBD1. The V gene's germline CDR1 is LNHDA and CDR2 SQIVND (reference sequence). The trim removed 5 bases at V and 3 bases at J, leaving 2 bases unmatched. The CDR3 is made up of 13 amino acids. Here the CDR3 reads CASSDRGDYGYTF. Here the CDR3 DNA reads TGTGCCAGTAGTGACAGGGGTGACTATGGCTACACCTTC.

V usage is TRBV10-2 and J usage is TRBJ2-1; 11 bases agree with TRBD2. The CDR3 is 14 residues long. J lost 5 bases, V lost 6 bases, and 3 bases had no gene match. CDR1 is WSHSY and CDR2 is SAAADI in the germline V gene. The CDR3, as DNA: TGCGCCAGCAGACTAGCGGGAGAGGACAATGAGCAGTTCTTC. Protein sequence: CASRLAGEDNEQFF.

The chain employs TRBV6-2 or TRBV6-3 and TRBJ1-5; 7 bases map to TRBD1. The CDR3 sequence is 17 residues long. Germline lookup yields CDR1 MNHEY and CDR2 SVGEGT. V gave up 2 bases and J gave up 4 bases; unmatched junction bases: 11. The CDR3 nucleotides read TGTGCCAGCAGTTACCAACTATGGACAGGTCCAAATCAGCCCCAGCATTTT. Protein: CASSYQLWTGPNQPQHF.

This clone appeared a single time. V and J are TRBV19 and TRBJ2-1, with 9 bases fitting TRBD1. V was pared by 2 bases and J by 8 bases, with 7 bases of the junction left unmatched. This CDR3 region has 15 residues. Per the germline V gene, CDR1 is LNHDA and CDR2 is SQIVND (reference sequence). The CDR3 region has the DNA TGTGCCAGTAGTATATCCCTTACAGGGGGCGATGAGCAGTTCTTC. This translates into CASSISLTGGDEQFF.

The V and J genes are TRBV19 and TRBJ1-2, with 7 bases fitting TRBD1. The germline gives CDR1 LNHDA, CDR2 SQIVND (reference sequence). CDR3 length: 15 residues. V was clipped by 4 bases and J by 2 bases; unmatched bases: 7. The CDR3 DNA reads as TGTGCCAGTAGTACAAACAGGGGAACCAACTATGGCTACACCTTC. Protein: CASSTNRGTNYGYTF.

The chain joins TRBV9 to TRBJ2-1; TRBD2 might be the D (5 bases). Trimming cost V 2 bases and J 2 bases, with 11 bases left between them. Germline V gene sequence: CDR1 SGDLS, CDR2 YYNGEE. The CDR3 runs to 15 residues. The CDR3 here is CASSVGITTYNEQFF. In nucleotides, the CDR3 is TGTGCCAGCAGCGTCGGGATAACAACCTACAATGAGCAGTTCTTC.

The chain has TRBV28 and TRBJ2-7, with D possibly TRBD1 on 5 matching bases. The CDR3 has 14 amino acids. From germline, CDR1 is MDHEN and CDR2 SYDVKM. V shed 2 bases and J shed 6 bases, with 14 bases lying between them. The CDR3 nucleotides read TGTGCCAGCAGTTTAGAACAGGCCCTGGGCGAGCAGTACTTC. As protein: CASSLEQALGEQYF.

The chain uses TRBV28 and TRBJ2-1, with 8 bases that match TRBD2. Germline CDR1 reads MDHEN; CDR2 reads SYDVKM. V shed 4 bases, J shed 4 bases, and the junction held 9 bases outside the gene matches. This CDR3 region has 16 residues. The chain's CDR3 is CASSSSSGGEYNEQFF. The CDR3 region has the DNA TGTGCCAGCAGTTCCTCCTCCGGGGGGGAATACAATGAGCAGTTCTTC.